These T cell receptor beta chains were read from a single sample in a study of T cell changes during pregnancy in multiple sclerosis. Measured with immunoSEQ multiplex PCR; TCRdb has only the in-frame clones, and not every one. This table holds about 55,000 clones, approximately 90% found once. This material consisted of CD4+ T cells from peripheral blood mononuclear cells, taken in the first trimester of pregnancy. These receptors all come from a female donor with multiple sclerosis, enrolled in a pregnancy study. Each CDR3 is given with its conserved first and last residue.

v_gene,j_gene,CDR3aa
TRBV28,TRBJ2-3,CASMGTGKQYF
TRBV4-1,TRBJ2-2,CASSQRAGVGVGELFF
TRBV2,TRBJ2-1,CASSEARLGLGGGEQFF
TRBV9,TRBJ2-1,CASSPRGSSYNEQFF
TRBV2,TRBJ2-7,CARRTGSEEQYF
TRBV6-4,TRBJ2-5,CASSPNPGLAGKGAETQYF
TRBV29-1,TRBJ2-5,CSVEGRTSGGRETQYF
TRBV6-5,TRBJ1-6,CASQDRFNSPLHF
TRBV2,TRBJ2-1,CASSSEREWNNEQFF
TRBV7-6,TRBJ1-6,CASSLRTPNSPLHF
TRBV6-1,TRBJ1-1,CASSETGQTAFF
TRBV5-4,TRBJ2-7,CASSLAVPPYEQYF
TRBV28,TRBJ1-2,CASSLTGGYYGYTF
TRBV21-1,TRBJ1-4,CASSKDGQGFGEKLFF
TRBV12-5,TRBJ1-5,CASSPPHRSHRGNQPQHF
TRBV4-3,TRBJ1-1,CASSQLLLNTEAFF
TRBV6-5,TRBJ1-1,CASSQGNTEAFF
TRBV9,TRBJ2-5,CASSGRDRSQETQYF
TRBV10-1,TRBJ2-2,CASSESLNNGTGDLGELFF
TRBV19,TRBJ2-2,CASSWLAGARPGELFF
TRBV13,TRBJ2-7,CASSPRQGKNEQYF
TRBV30,TRBJ2-1,CACGPGLASYNEQFF